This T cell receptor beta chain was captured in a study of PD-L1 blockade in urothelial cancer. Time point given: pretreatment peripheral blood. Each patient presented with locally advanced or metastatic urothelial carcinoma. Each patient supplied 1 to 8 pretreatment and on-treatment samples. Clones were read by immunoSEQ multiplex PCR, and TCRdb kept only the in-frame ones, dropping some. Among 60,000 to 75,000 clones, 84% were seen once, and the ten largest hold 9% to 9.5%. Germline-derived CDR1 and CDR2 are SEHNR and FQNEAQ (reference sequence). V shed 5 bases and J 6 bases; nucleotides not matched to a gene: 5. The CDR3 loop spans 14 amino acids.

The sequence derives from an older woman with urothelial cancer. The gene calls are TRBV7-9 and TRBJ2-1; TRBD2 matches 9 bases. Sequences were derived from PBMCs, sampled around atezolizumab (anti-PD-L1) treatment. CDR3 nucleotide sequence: TGTGCCAGCAGCCTAGGACTAGCGAGCAATGAGCAGTTCTTC. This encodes CASSLGLASNEQFF.